The 13 T cell receptor beta chains below were found in one sample sequenced in a study of blood T cell repertoires in COVID-19. Assay: immunoSEQ multiplex PCR; the TCRdb copy retains only in-frame clones and omits some. The data show 60,000 to 85,000 clones, 70% to 80% seen once. Material for sequencing was peripheral blood. These receptor sequences come from a human donor in a cohort sampled during active COVID-19.

The chain carries TRBV18 and TRBJ2-6; tentative D call: TRBD2 (6 bases). This CDR3 region has 16 residues. Germline CDR1 and CDR2: KGHSH and LQKENI. Trimming stripped 3 bases from V and 4 bases from J, with 13 bases between. CDR3 in amino acids: CASSPAGLGGANVLTF. Written as DNA, the CDR3 is TGTGCCAGCTCACCGGCGGGGTTAGGAGGGGCCAACGTCCTGACTTTC.

The chain links TRBV11-3 to TRBJ2-7, with a tentative D call TRBD1 (5 bases). V was pared by 1 base and J by 6 bases, with 13 bases between. Germline CDR1 SGHNT, CDR2 YENEEA. The CDR3 sequence is 14 residues long. The CDR3 region has the DNA TGTGCCAGCAGCTTAGGTGCAGGGATGGCCGAGCAGTACTTC. Translating gives CASSLGAGMAEQYF.

The chain is built from TRBV28 and TRBJ1-5, with 7 nucleotides matching TRBD1. The CDR3 totals 16 residues. The V gene end was trimmed by 6 bases and the J gene end by 2 bases; junction bases not matched to a gene: 10. The V gene's germline CDR1 is MDHEN and CDR2 SYDVKM. The CDR3 loop reads CASSQQGSKGNQPQHF. The CDR3 nucleotides read TGTGCCAGCAGCCAACAGGGGTCTAAAGGCAATCAGCCCCAGCATTTT.

The chain carries TRBV11-2 and TRBJ2-7; TRBD1 might be the D (5 bases). This CDR3 is built from 12 residues. The germline CDR1 and CDR2 sequences are SGHAT and FQNNGV. V was clipped by 4 bases and J by 4 bases, with 8 bases between them. CDR3 loop: CASSSKGYEQYF. The CDR3 DNA reads as TGTGCCAGCAGCTCCAAGGGGTACGAGCAGTACTTC.

J is TRBJ2-7 and V is TRBV6-5, with 8 positions matching TRBD1. Germline V CDR1 and CDR2: MNHEY, SVGAGI. The CDR3 consists of 14 residues. Trimming at V came to 5 bases and at J to 3 bases, leaving 6 bases not matched to a gene. Here the CDR3 DNA reads TGTGCCAGCAGTCAGGACAGGGCCTACTACGAGCAGTACTTC. Its protein is CASSQDRAYYEQYF.

This clone was seen only once. The chain carries TRBV4-2 and TRBJ2-7; D may be TRBD2 (6 bases). V was trimmed by 1 base and J by 5 bases, leaving 18 bases between them. The V gene's germline CDR1 is LGHNA and CDR2 YNFKEQ. CDR3 length equals 16 residues. CDR3 coding DNA: TGTGCCAGCAGCCAAGTAACGACGGGAGCGACCGACGAGCAGTACTTC. Its translation: CASSQVTTGATDEQYF.

The chain couples TRBV11-2 to TRBJ2-7, with 9 bases aligning to TRBD2. Germline V gene sequence: CDR1 SGHAT, CDR2 FQNNGV. The V and J ends lost 3 bases and 6 bases, in that order; junction bases with no gene match: 6. This CDR3 is built from 14 residues. CDR3 sequence (DNA): TGTGCCAGCAGCTTTAGCGGGAGAGGGGGCGAGCAGTACTTC. Residues: CASSFSGRGGEQYF.

This chain links TRBV4-2 with TRBJ2-7, with 13 positions matching TRBD2. The length of the CDR3 is 15 residues. With V trimmed by 1 base and J by 7 bases, 4 bases remained unmatched. CDR1 and CDR2 from the germline V gene are LGHNA and YNFKEQ. CDR3 in amino acids: CASSQATSGRGEQYF. The CDR3 nucleotides read TGTGCCAGCAGCCAAGCTACTAGCGGGAGGGGGGAGCAGTACTTC.

By sample share, this clone is medium-sized. The J gene is TRBJ1-5, the V gene TRBV7-9; 7 bases agree with TRBD1. This CDR3 spans 16 amino acids. J lost 1 base, V lost 1 base, and 4 bases had no gene match. Germline V CDR1 and CDR2: SEHNR, FQNEAQ (reference sequence). In nucleotides, the CDR3 is TGTGCCAGCAGCTTAGAGGAGGGGGCGAGCAATCAGCCCCAGCATTTT. It specifies CASSLEEGASNQPQHF.

V usage is TRBV18 and J usage is TRBJ2-3; D ambiguous. The CDR3 consists of 13 residues. The germline V and J ends were trimmed by 2 bases and 7 bases, with 10 bases remaining between them. Germline V CDR1 and CDR2: KGHSH, LQKENI. The CDR3 coding sequence is TGTGCCAGCTCACCAAGCCCTAGGAATACGCAGTATTTT. It encodes CASSPSPRNTQYF.

The chain employs TRBV7-9 and TRBJ1-3; tentatively, D is TRBD1 (5 bases). There are 14 residues in the CDR3. Trimming shortened V by 3 bases and J by 4 bases, and 10 bases separated the two germline ends. Germline CDR1 SEHNR, CDR2 FQNEAQ (reference sequence). The DNA for the CDR3 is TGTGCCAGCAGCTTTAGACAGAGGGGAAACACCATATATTTT. It translates to CASSFRQRGNTIYF.

This clone was seen a few times. The chain couples TRBV6-5 to TRBJ1-2; D might be TRBD1 (5 bases). Germline CDR1 is MNHEY and CDR2 is SVGAGI. Trimming pared 8 bases from V and 7 bases from J, leaving 14 bases between. CDR3 length: 12 residues. The CDR3 loop is CASGPGKGGYTF. DNA for the CDR3: TGTGCCAGCGGCCCAGGGAAAGGTGGCTACACCTTC.

This clone was counted a few times. This sequence joins TRBV30 and TRBJ2-7; TRBD2 matches at 16 bases. CDR1 GTSNPN and CDR2 SVGIG come from the germline V gene (reference sequence). V was pared by 7 bases and J by 2 bases, with 14 bases of the junction left unmatched. The CDR3 is 18 amino acids. CDR3 region: CASDMGLAGGPVPYEQYF. CDR3 nucleotides: TGTGCCTCGGACATGGGACTAGCGGGAGGGCCGGTCCCCTACGAGCAGTACTTC.